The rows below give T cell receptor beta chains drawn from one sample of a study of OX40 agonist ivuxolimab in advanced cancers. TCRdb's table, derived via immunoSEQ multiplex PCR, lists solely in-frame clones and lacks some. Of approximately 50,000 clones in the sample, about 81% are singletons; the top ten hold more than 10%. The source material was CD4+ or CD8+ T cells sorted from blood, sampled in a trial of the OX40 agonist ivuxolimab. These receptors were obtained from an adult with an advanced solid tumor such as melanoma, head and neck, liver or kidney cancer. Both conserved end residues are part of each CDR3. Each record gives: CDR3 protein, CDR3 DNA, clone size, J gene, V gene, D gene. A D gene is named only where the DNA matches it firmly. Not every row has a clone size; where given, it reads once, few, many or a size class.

CASRVGQGANQPQHF | TGTGCCAGCAGGGTGGGACAGGGGGCAAATCAGCCCCAGCATTTT | few | TRBJ1-5 | TRBV2 | TRBD1
CASNPYRTEQYF | TGTGCCAGCAACCCCTACAGAACCGAGCAGTACTTC | NA | TRBJ2-7 | TRBV27 | NA
CASSSQGAYEQYF | TGTGCCAGCAGCTCTCAGGGGGCCTACGAGCAGTACTTC | NA | TRBJ2-7 | TRBV7-2 | TRBD1
CASSPRDRSYEQYF | TGTGCCAGCAGCCCCCGGGACAGGTCCTACGAGCAGTACTTC | few | TRBJ2-7 | TRBV11-3 | TRBD1
CASTLGGTPRETQYF | TGTGCCAGCACATTAGGGGGTACCCCTCGAGAGACCCAGTACTTC | NA | TRBJ2-5 | TRBV9 | NA
CAALHGGTGELFF | TGTGCCGCCCTGCACGGAGGCACCGGGGAGCTGTTTTTT | NA | TRBJ2-2 | TRBV6-5 | NA
CASSIAGSRNQPQHF | TGTGCCAGTAGTATAGCAGGAAGTCGCAATCAGCCCCAGCATTTT | NA | TRBJ1-5 | TRBV19 | NA
CASSIRGNTEAFF | TGTGCCAGCAGTATTCGGGGGAACACTGAAGCTTTCTTT | NA | TRBJ1-1 | TRBV6-5 | NA
CASSPQGGDTQYF | TGTGCCAGCAGTCCACAGGGAGGGGATACGCAGTATTTT | NA | TRBJ2-3 | TRBV6-6 | NA
CASSPHGDSYEQYF | TGCGCCAGCAGCCCACATGGGGATTCCTACGAGCAGTACTTC | NA | TRBJ2-7 | TRBV5-1 | NA
CATSRASTGGRELFF | TGTGCCACCAGCAGAGCATCCACAGGGGGGCGCGAACTGTTTTTT | NA | TRBJ1-4 | TRBV15 | TRBD1
CASSPYRIAGGEQYF | TGTGCCAGCAGCCCATATAGGATAGCGGGAGGCGAGCAGTACTTC | few | TRBJ2-7 | TRBV7-8 | TRBD2
CASSLGQGGPGNTIYF | TGTGCCAGCAGCTTGGGACAGGGAGGACCTGGAAACACCATATATTTT | NA | TRBJ1-3 | TRBV5-4 | TRBD1
CASRELAGGPYEQYF | TGCGCCAGCAGAGAGCTAGCGGGAGGACCCTACGAGCAGTACTTC | NA | TRBJ2-7 | TRBV10-2 | TRBD2
CASTPRGTRAEAFF | TGTGCCAGCACTCCACGGGGGACAAGGGCTGAAGCTTTCTTT | NA | TRBJ1-1 | TRBV6-1 | NA
CASSGGGSYNEQFF | TGTGCCAGCAGCGGGGGGGGCTCCTACAATGAGCAGTTCTTC | NA | TRBJ2-1 | TRBV7-8 | TRBD2
CASSLAGDTQYF | TGTGCCAGTAGTCTGGCGGGGGATACGCAGTATTTT | NA | TRBJ2-3 | TRBV19 | NA
CASNWSGEYERPMGVRKTYGYTF | TGTGCCAGCAATTGGAGTGGAGAGTACGAAAGACCTATGGGAGTACGAAAGACCTATGGCTACACCTTC | NA | TRBJ1-2 | TRBV5-2 | NA
CASSLDLLAGGRDIQYF | TGCGCCAGCAGCTTGGATCTGTTAGCGGGAGGGCGGGACATTCAGTACTTC | NA | TRBJ2-4 | TRBV5-1 | TRBD2
CASSEPGSYEQYF | TGTGCCAGCAGTGAACCGGGTTCCTACGAGCAGTACTTC | NA | TRBJ2-7 | TRBV6-5 | NA
CASSLQSGGTDTQYF | TGTGCCAGCAGCTTACAGTCGGGAGGCACAGATACGCAGTATTTT | NA | TRBJ2-3 | TRBV7-3 | NA
CASSLGRGSSYEQYF | TGTGCCAGCAGCTTAGGGCGCGGGAGCTCCTACGAGCAGTACTTC | few | TRBJ2-7 | TRBV11-2 | TRBD2
CASRSPNRRGDTQYF | TGTGCCAGCAGATCCCCCAACCGACGAGGAGATACGCAGTATTTT | NA | TRBJ2-3 | TRBV7-2 | NA
CASSEAAYGYTF | TGTGCCAGTAGTGAGGCAGCCTATGGCTACACCTTC | NA | TRBJ1-2 | TRBV19 | NA
CASSEAGTDYEQYF | TGTGCCAGCAGTGAAGCCGGGACAGACTACGAGCAGTACTTC | NA | TRBJ2-7 | TRBV6-1 | TRBD1
CASSPRANKRNQPQHF | TGTGCCAGCAGCCCTAGGGCGAATAAGCGCAATCAGCCCCAGCATTTT | NA | TRBJ1-5 | TRBV27 | NA